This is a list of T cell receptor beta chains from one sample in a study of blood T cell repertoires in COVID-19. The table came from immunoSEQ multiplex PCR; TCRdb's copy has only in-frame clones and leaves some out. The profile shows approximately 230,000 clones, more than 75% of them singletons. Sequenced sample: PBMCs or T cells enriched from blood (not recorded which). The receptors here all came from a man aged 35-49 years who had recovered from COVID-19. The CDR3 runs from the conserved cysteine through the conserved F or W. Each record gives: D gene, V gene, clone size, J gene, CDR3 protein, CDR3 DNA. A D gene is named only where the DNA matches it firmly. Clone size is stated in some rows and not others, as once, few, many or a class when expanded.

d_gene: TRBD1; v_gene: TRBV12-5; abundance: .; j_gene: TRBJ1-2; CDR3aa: CASGLAGVDREYGYTF; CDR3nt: TGTGCTAGTGGTTTGGCCGGGGTGGACAGGGAATATGGCTACACCTTC
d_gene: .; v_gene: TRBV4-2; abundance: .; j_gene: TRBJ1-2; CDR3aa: CASSQDRDDGYTF; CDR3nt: TGTGCCAGCAGCCAAGATCGGGATGATGGCTACACCTTC
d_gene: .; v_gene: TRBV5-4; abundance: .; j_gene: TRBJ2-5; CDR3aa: CASSLGGIETQYF; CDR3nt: TGTGCCAGCAGCTTGGGCGGGATTGAGACCCAGTACTTC
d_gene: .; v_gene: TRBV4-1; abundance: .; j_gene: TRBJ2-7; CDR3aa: CASSHGDGQWGLYEQYF; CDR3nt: TGCGCCAGCAGCCACGGGGACGGACAGTGGGGCCTCTACGAGCAGTACTTC
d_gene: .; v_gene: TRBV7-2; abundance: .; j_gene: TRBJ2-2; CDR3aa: CASSLVRQVGNTGELFF; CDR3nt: TGTGCCAGCAGCTTAGTCCGACAGGTGGGGAACACCGGGGAGCTGTTTTTT
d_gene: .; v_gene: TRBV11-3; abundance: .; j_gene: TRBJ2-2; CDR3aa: CASSGARSTGELFF; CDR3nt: TGTGCCAGCAGCGGGGCAAGATCCACCGGGGAGCTGTTTTTT
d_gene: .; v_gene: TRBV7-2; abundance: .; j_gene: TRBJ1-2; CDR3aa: CASSLSGGPGGYTF; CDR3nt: TGTGCCAGCAGCTTAAGCGGGGGCCCTGGTGGCTACACCTTC
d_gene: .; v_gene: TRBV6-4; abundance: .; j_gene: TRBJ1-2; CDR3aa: CASSDSPRVVHYGYTF; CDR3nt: TGTGCCAGCAGTGACTCACCCAGGGTCGTTCACTATGGCTACACCTTC
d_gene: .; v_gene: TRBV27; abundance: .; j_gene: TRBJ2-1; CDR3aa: CASNPPRSYNEQFF; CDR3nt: TGTGCCAGCAATCCCCCCCGCTCCTACAATGAGCAGTTCTTC
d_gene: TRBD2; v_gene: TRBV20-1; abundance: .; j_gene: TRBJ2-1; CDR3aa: CSASSGGMGEQFF; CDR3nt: TGCAGTGCTAGTAGCGGGGGTATGGGTGAGCAGTTCTTC
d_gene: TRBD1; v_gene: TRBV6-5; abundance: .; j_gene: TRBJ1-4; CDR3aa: CASSRQGVEEKLFF; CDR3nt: TGTGCCAGCAGCCGACAGGGCGTAGAGGAAAAACTGTTTTTT
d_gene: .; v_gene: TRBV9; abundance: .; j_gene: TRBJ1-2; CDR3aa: CASYSVAAPNYGYTF; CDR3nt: TGTGCCAGTTATTCAGTTGCTGCCCCAAACTATGGCTACACCTTC
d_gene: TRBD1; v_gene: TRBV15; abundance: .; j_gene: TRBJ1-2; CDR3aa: CATSRDRTYYGYTF; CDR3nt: TGTGCCACCAGCAGGGACAGGACTTACTATGGCTACACCTTC
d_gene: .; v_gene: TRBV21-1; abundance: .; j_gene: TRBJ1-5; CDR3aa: CASRCKGVWGNQPQHF; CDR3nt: TGTGCCAGCAGGTGCAAGGGGGTTTGGGGCAATCAGCCCCAGCATTTT
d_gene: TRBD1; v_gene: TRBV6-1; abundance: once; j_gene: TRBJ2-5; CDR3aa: CASSGTGGLNEETQYF; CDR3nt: TGTGCCAGCAGTGGAACAGGGGGCTTAAACGAAGAGACCCAGTACTTC
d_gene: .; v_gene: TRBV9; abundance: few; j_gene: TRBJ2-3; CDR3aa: CASSVGAEASTDTQYF; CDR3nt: TGTGCCAGCAGCGTTGGAGCGGAGGCTAGCACAGATACGCAGTATTTT
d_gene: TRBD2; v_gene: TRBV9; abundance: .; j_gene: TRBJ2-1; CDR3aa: CASSVESQAGVFGNEQFF; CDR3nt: TGTGCCAGCAGCGTAGAAAGCCAAGCGGGAGTTTTTGGCAATGAGCAGTTCTTC
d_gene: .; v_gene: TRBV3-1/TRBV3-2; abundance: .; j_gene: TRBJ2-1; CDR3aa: CASSQATSRRGEQFF; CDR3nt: TGTGCCAGCAGCCAAGCAACTAGCAGGCGTGGTGAGCAGTTCTTC
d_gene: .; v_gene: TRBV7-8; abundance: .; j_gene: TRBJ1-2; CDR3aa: CASSLAGLNYGYTF; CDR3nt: TGTGCCAGCAGCTTAGCCGGGTTGAACTATGGCTACACCTTC
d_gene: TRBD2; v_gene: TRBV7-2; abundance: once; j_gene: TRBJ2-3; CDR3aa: CASSTTSGPSGDTQYF; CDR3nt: TGTGCCAGCAGCACGACTAGCGGGCCCTCTGGTGATACGCAGTATTTT
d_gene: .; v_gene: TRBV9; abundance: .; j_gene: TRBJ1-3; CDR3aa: CASSAPGNSGNTIYF; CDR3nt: TGTGCCAGCAGCGCTCCGGGGAACTCTGGAAACACCATATATTTT
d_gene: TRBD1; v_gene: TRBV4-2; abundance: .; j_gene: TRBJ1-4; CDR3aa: CASSQIAQGAKGKKLFF; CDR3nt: TGTGCCAGCAGCCAAATTGCTCAGGGGGCGAAAGGGAAAAAACTGTTTTTT
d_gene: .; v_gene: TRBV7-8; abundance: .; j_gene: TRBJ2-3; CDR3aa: CASSLALDGADTQYF; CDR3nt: TGTGCCAGCAGCTTAGCACTCGACGGGGCAGATACGCAGTATTTT
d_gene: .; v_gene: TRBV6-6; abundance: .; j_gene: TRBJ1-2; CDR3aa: CASTAGTTVRYGYTF; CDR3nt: TGTGCCAGCACCGCCGGGACAACCGTTCGTTATGGCTACACCTTC
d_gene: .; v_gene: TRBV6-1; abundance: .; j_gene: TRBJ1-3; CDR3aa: CASGEEEGNTIYF; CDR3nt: TGTGCCAGCGGGGAGGAGGAGGGAAACACCATATATTTT
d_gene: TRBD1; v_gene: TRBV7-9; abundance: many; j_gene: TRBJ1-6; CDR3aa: CASRRQGQNSPLHF; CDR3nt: TGTGCCAGCAGGCGACAGGGGCAGAATTCACCCCTCCACTTT
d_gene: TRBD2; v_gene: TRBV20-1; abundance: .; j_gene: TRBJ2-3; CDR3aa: CSASHPIAGGTDTQYF; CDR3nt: TGCAGTGCTAGTCACCCGATAGCGGGGGGCACAGATACGCAGTATTTT
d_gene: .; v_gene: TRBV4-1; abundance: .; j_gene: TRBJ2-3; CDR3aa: CASSQATPGLQSSTDTQYF; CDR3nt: TGCGCCAGCAGCCAAGCCACCCCGGGACTTCAATCTAGCACAGATACGCAGTATTTT
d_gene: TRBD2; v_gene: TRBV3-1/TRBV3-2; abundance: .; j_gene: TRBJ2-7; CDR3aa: CASSQREGPYEQYF; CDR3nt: TGTGCCAGCAGTCAGCGGGAGGGCCCCTACGAGCAGTACTTC
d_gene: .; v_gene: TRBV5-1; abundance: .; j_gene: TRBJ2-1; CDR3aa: CASSLRAIVGSTYNEQFF; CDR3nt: TGCGCCAGCAGCTTGCGCGCCATAGTAGGGAGCACCTACAATGAGCAGTTCTTC
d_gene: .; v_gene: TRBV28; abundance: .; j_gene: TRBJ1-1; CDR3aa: CASSFFAAQRNTEAFF; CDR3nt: TGTGCCAGCAGTTTCTTTGCCGCACAAAGGAACACTGAAGCTTTCTTT
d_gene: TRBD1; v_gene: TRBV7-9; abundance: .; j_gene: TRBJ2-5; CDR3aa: CASSRPDRGPPPQYF; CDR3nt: TGTGCCAGCAGCCGGCCGGACAGGGGCCCTCCCCCCCAGTACTTC
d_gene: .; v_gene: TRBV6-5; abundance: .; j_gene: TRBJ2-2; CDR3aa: CASLSGFNTGELFF; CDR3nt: TGTGCCAGTCTGTCCGGGTTCAACACCGGGGAGCTGTTTTTT
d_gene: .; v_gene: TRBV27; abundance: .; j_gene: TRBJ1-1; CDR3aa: CASSFRGGTEAFF; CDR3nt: TGTGCCAGCAGTTTCCGGGGAGGCACTGAAGCTTTCTTT
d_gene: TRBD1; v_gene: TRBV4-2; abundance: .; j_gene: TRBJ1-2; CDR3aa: CASSQGAGGSYGYTF; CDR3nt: TGTGCCAGCAGCCAAGGGGCAGGGGGCAGCTATGGCTACACCTTC
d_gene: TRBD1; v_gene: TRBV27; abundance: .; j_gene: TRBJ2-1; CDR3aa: CASSLWDRAYNEQFF; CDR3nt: TGTGCCAGCAGTTTATGGGACAGGGCATACAATGAGCAGTTCTTC
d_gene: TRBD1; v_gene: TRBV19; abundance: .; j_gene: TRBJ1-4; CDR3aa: CASSQPGQGVEKLFF; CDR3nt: TGTGCCAGTAGTCAACCGGGACAGGGGGTTGAAAAACTGTTTTTT